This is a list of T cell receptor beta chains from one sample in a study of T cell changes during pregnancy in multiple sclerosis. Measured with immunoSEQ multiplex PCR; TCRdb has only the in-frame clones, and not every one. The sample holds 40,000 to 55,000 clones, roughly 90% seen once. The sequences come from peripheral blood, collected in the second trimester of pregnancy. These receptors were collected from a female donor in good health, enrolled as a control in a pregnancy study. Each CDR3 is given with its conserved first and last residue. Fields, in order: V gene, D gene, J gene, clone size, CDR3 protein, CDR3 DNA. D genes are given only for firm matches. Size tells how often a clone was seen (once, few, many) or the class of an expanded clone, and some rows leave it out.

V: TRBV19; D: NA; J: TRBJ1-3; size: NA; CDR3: CASSMGTPGNTIYF; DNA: TGTGCCAGTAGTATGGGGACACCTGGAAACACCATATATTTT
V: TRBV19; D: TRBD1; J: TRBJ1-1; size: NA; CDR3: CASSLYGTGPLNTEAFF; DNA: TGTGCCAGTAGTTTATACGGGACAGGGCCTTTGAACACTGAAGCTTTCTTT
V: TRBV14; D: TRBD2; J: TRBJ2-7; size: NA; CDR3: CASSRGGIYEQYF; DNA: TGTGCCAGCAGCCGGGGAGGGATCTACGAGCAGTACTTC
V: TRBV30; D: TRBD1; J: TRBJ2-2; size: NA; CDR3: CAWKRPGQGIGELFF; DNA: TGTGCCTGGAAGAGACCTGGACAGGGTATTGGGGAGCTGTTTTTT
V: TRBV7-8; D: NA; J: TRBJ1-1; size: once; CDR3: CASSFAMNTEAFF; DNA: TGTGCCAGCAGCTTTGCGATGAACACTGAAGCTTTCTTT
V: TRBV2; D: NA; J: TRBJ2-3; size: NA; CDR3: CASRDSYPADTQYF; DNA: TGTGCCAGCAGGGACTCCTACCCTGCAGATACGCAGTATTTT
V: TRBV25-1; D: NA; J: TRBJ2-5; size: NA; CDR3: CASSGIAPQETQYF; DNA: TGTGCCAGCTCCGGGATAGCCCCGCAAGAGACCCAGTACTTC
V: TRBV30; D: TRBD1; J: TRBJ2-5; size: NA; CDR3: CARGQGETQYF; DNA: TGTGCCAGGGGACAGGGAGAGACCCAGTACTTC
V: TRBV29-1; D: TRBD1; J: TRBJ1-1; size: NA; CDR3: CSVDARGPDAFF; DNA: TGCAGCGTTGACGCCAGGGGGCCTGACGCTTTCTTT
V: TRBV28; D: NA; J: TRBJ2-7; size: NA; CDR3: CASSPPSRLNSEQYF; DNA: TGTGCCAGCAGTCCTCCTTCACGACTCAACTCGGAGCAGTACTTC
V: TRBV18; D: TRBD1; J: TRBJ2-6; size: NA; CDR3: CASSDRASGANVLTF; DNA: TGTGCCAGCTCAGACAGGGCCTCTGGGGCCAACGTCCTGACTTTC
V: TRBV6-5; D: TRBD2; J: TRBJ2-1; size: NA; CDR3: CASCPTAGTNNEQFF; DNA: TGTGCCAGCTGCCCCACAGCGGGAACTAACAATGAGCAGTTCTTC
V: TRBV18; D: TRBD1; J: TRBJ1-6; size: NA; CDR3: CASSPTGVGNSPLHF; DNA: TGTGCCAGCTCACCAACAGGGGTTGGGAATTCACCCCTCCACTTT
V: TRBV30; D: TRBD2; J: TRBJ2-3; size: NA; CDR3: CACGTSGRSIDTQYF; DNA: TGTGCCTGCGGGACTAGCGGGAGAAGTATAGATACGCAGTATTTT
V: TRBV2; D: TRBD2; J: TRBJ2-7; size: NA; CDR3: CASVGTSGSTLYEQYF; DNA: TGTGCCAGCGTTGGGACTAGCGGGAGTACTCTCTACGAGCAGTACTTC
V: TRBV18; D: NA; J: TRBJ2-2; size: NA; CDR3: CASSPSWSDGDLPNTGELFF; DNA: TGTGCCAGCTCACCATCCTGGTCCGACGGAGACCTACCGAACACCGGGGAGCTGTTTTTT
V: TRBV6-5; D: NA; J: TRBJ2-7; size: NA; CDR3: CASSYSSQGNEQYF; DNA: TGTGCCAGCAGTTACTCGTCCCAGGGGAACGAGCAGTACTTC
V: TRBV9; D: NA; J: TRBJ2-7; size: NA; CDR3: CASSVAGSTYEQYF; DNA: TGTGCCAGCAGCGTCGCCGGGTCCACCTACGAGCAGTACTTC
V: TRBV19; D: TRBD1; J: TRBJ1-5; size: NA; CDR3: CASKRDRSSNQPQHF; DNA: TGTGCCAGTAAGCGGGACAGGAGTAGCAATCAGCCCCAGCATTTT
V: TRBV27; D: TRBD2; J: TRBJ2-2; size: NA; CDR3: CASRKRGGRNTGELFF; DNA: TGTGCCAGCAGGAAGCGGGGGGGGAGGAACACCGGGGAGCTGTTTTTT
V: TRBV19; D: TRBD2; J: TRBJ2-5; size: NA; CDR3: CASASGRAQETQYF; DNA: TGTGCCAGTGCTAGCGGGAGGGCCCAAGAGACCCAGTACTTC
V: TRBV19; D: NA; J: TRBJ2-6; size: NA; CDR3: CASSIKLSGANVLTF; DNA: TGTGCCAGTAGTATTAAGCTCTCTGGGGCCAACGTCCTGACTTTC